This T cell receptor beta chain was recorded in a study of blood T cell repertoires in COVID-19. Study as a whole: Acute and convalescent COVID-19 samples came from the United States, Italy and Spain.

V gave up 4 bases and J gave up 4 bases, with 16 bases separating them. Germline V gene sequence: CDR1 SGHNT, CDR2 YYREEE (reference sequence). There are 15 residues in the CDR3. Produced via immunoSEQ multiplex PCR; TCRdb's table is partial and in-frame only. Of some 30,000 clones in the sample, more than 75% were seen once. The chain employs TRBV5-4 and TRBJ2-3; D ambiguous. The specimen sequenced was peripheral blood. This clonotype was sampled from a man between 65 and 80 years old with active or convalescent COVID-19. The CDR3 DNA follows: TGTGCCAGCAGCCGAACCAGTACCACCCCAGATACGCAGTATTTT. Its translation: CASSRTSTTPDTQYF.